This is a list of T cell receptor beta chains from one sample in a study of T cell changes during pregnancy in multiple sclerosis. Some clones are missing from TCRdb's copy, which holds only in-frame ones; the method was immunoSEQ multiplex PCR. The sample includes 90,000 to 100,000 clones, under 95% of them seen just once. This specimen was peripheral blood, taken after pregnancy. These TCRs come from a female donor in good health, enrolled as a control in a pregnancy study. Both conserved end residues are trimmed from each CDR3.

v_call cdr3_aa
TRBV18 ASSLAGQGLLNQPQH
TRBV19 ASSLTTGTGELF
TRBV19 ASSPSDSPYNEQF
TRBV29-1 SVDSGTGGAF
TRBV2 ASSEETVYEQY
TRBV5-1 ASAEADLNTIY
TRBV30 AWKWGGTESSYNSPLH
TRBV6-1 ASSVQGNQPQH
TRBV18 ASSPNRLGGMNTEAF
TRBV5-1 ASSLALSEDGYT
TRBV2 ASRPRDRGNGYT
TRBV29-1 SVADIEAF
TRBV19 ASRVAGGFPDTQY
TRBV5-4 ASSLDLSNQLNEQF
TRBV5-1 ASSTGTGLAKNIQY
TRBV7-9 ASTLGLAETQY
TRBV19 ASSYDRSSYNEQF
TRBV11-2 ASSLEPLGGQY
TRBV7-6 ASSERLVTGELF
TRBV28 ASSSGTHISEQF
TRBV7-9 ASSFTTGGSTEAF
TRBV5-6 ASSPSRGDTQY
TRBV28 ASLRYGTGELF
TRBV5-1 ASSPNPDFTEAF
TRBV27 ARLPGTSSYNEQF
TRBV19 ASSLASFQSQH
TRBV27 ASTPGGPTYNEQF
TRBV12-1 ASSPSGRTYEQY
TRBV6-4 ASRPHWRQY
TRBV27 ASSLLGQGSSYEQY
TRBV6-1 ASGGTATNEKLF
TRBV27 ASNPSGGSYNEQF
TRBV19 ASSIGEAGANVLT
TRBV7-7 ASSLDSNSGNTIY
TRBV9 ASSVATGQGQGGYT
TRBV27 ASSLSSPGGYT
TRBV7-9 ASTGLRTSVYEQY
TRBV19 ASSSWTETSARTQY
TRBV19 ASSRWEGLYNEQF
TRBV5-6 ASSPSGTSRYEQF
TRBV6-5 ASSAGQPDTQY